The next 14 T cell receptor beta chains were all read from a single sample in a study of CD8 T cells in Susac syndrome. Reverse transcription of about 0.5 to 1 ug RNA used random hexamers. Using its own MiXCR run on the immunoSEQ multiplex PCR reads, TCRdb lists one record per CDR3 protein. The sample lists some 130,000 distinct CDR3 sequences, roughly 94% occurring once. Input material: CD8+ T cells from PBMCs. The source of these receptors is a human donor with Susac syndrome.

This clonotype turned up a few times. This sequence joins TRBV30 and TRBJ2-7, with a weak D call TRBD1 (5 bases). Germline lookup yields CDR1 GTSNPN and CDR2 SVGIG (reference sequence). The V gene lost 7 bases and the J gene lost 3 bases, with 19 bases spanning the gap. The CDR3 is made up of 14 amino acids. The CDR3 protein is CASQRQTSGYEQYF. The CDR3 coding sequence is TGTGCCTCCCAACGACAGACCTCGGGCTACGAGCAGTACTTC.

The chain recombines TRBV7-3 with TRBJ2-1; possible D gene TRBD2, 6 bases. Trimming removed 6 bases at V and 5 bases at J, with 17 bases between. CDR1 is SGHTA and CDR2 is FQGTGA in the germline V gene. The CDR3 runs to 15 residues. The CDR3 DNA reads TGTGCCAGCAGACCCCGGGAGTCCCCCAACAATGAGCAGTTCTTC. Encoded protein: CASRPRESPNNEQFF. The whole variable domain, filled in from reference TRBV7-3 and TRBJ2-1, reads GAGVSQTPSNKVTEKGKYVELRCDPISGHTALYWYRQSLGQGPEFLIYFQGTGAADDSGLPNDRFFAVRPEGSVSTLKIQRTERGDSAVYLCASRPRESPNNEQFFGPGTRLTVL.

This clonotype was seen a single time. V is TRBV20-1 and J is TRBJ2-1, with D hard to call. With 0 bases removed from V and 6 bases from J, the gap between germline ends came to 21 bases. This CDR3 spans 17 amino acids. Looked up from germline, CDR1 is DFQATT and CDR2 is SNEGSKA (reference sequence). The CDR3 DNA sequence: TGCAGTGCTAGAGATCCTATAGCTGGAGTGGCCCCCAATGAGCAGTTCTTC. This sequence encodes CSARDPIAGVAPNEQFF.

The CDR3 bases are TGCAGCGCCAACGAGCGGAGGGCAGATACGCAGTATTTT. It is translated as CSANERRADTQYF. The rearrangement joins TRBV20-1 to TRBJ2-3, with a weak D call TRBD2 (6 bases). Germline CDR1 DFQATT, CDR2 SNEGSKA (reference sequence). The CDR3 sequence is 13 residues long.

The V call is TRBV12-3 or TRBV12-4, the J call TRBJ1-2; 9 bases align to TRBD1. Trimming at V came to 5 bases and at J to 6 bases, leaving 7 bases not matched to a gene. The CDR3 contains 14 residues. This CDR3 reads CASSGTGSSNGYTF. For the CDR3, the DNA is TGTGCCAGCAGTGGGACAGGGTCCTCGAATGGCTACACCTTC.

Worth noting for this clonotype: The junction departs from the called germline gene at one end, perhaps through a read error. This chain uses TRBV4-1 with TRBJ2-7; D possibly corresponds to TRBD1 (5 bases). The length of the CDR3 is 14 residues. Per germline, CDR1 MGHRA and CDR2 YSYEKL. The CDR3 spells CASSRPDSSNEQYF. The CDR3 nucleotides are TGCGCCAGCAGCCGCCCTGACAGCTCCAACGAGCAGTACTTC.

The rearrangement uses TRBV30 and TRBJ2-3, with 8 bases identical to TRBD2. The germline V gene has CDR1 GTSNPN and CDR2 SVGIG (reference sequence). There are 15 residues in the CDR3. This CDR3 reads CAAGLAGGVGDTQYF. In DNA form, the CDR3 reads TGTGCTGCTGGGCTAGCGGGCGGAGTCGGAGATACGCAGTATTTT.

This rearrangement joins TRBV12-3 or TRBV12-4 to TRBJ2-1; weak D call: TRBD1 (6 bases). Trimming removed 6 bases from V and 3 bases from J, with 12 bases in between. The CDR3 has 14 amino acids. DNA for the CDR3: TGTGCCAGCAGGCAGGGGCTAGTCTACAATGAGCAGTTCTTC. Its translation is CASRQGLVYNEQFF.

The genes are TRBV29-1 and TRBJ1-2; D gene uncertain. The V and J ends lost 2 bases and 2 bases respectively, with 6 bases between them. CDR1 and CDR2 from the germline V gene are SQVTM and ANQGSEA. This CDR3 is built from 12 residues. CDR3 nucleotide sequence: TGCAGCGTTGAAAGTGGGAACTATGGCTACACCTTC. Its translation: CSVESGNYGYTF.

The genes are TRBV20-1 and TRBJ1-2; 12 bases are a match to TRBD1. Trimming took 3 bases from V and 8 from J; bases not matched to a gene: 4. Germline V lookup: CDR1 DFQATT, CDR2 SNEGSKA (reference sequence). The CDR3 length is 13 residues. This CDR3 reads CSARGQGAGGYTF. CDR3 coding DNA: TGCAGTGCTAGGGGACAGGGGGCGGGAGGCTACACCTTC.

The rearrangement links TRBV9 to TRBJ2-1; 7 nucleotides agree with TRBD2. The CDR3 has 17 amino acids. CDR1 and CDR2 from the germline V gene are SGDLS and YYNGEE. V was pared by 3 bases and J by 0 bases, with 9 bases of the junction left unmatched. CDR3 bases: TGTGCCAGCAGCGCGGGGGGAGGGCTAAGCTCCTACAATGAGCAGTTCTTC. Translating it yields CASSAGGGLSSYNEQFF.

V and J are TRBV4-1 and TRBJ2-2; the D is unclear. Germline assignment: CDR1 MGHRA and CDR2 YSYEKL. The V and J ends lost 2 bases and 6 bases respectively, with 4 bases between them. The CDR3 is 12 amino acids. In DNA, the CDR3 is TGCGCCAGCAGCCAAATCCCCGGGGAGCTGTTTTTT. Amino acid sequence: CASSQIPGELFF.

The chain carries TRBV5-1 and TRBJ2-3, with D unclear. The CDR3 covers 12 residues. Germline V lookup: CDR1 SGHRS, CDR2 YFSETQ. Trimming pared 4 bases from V and 6 bases from J, leaving 9 bases between. This CDR3 reads CASSESWDTQYF. The CDR3 nucleotides are TGCGCCAGCAGCGAGTCCTGGGATACGCAGTATTTT. The full variable domain, its missing parts supplied by reference TRBV5-1 and TRBJ2-3, is KAGVTQTPRYLIKTRGQQVTLSCSPISGHRSVSWYQQTPGQGLQFLFEYFSETQRNKGNFPGRFSGRQFSNSRSEMNVSTLELGDSALYLCASSESWDTQYFGPGTRLTVL.

The V call is TRBV6-1, the J call TRBJ2-7; D perhaps matches TRBD2 (6 bases). Germline V lookup: CDR1 MNHNS, CDR2 SASEGT. The CDR3 is 15 residues long. Trimming took 8 bases from V and 0 from J, leaving 17 bases between them. The CDR3 sequence: CASRVADLNSYEQYF. CDR3 nucleotides: TGTGCCAGCCGAGTAGCGGATCTAAACTCCTACGAGCAGTACTTC.